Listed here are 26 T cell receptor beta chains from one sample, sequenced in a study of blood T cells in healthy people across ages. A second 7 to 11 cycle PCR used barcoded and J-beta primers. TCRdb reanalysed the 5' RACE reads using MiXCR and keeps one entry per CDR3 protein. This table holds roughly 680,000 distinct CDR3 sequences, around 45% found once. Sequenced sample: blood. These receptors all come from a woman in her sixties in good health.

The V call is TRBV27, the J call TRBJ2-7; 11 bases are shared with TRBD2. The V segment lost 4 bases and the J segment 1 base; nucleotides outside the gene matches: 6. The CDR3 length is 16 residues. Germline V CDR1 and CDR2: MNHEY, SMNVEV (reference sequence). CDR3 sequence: CASSSRSGRGSYEQYF. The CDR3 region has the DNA TGTGCCAGCAGTTCCCGTAGCGGGAGGGGGTCCTACGAGCAGTACTTC.

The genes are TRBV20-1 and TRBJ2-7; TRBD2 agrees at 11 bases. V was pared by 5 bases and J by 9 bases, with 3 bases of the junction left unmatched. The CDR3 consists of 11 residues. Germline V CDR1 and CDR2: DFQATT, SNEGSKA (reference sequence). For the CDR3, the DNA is TGCAGTGCTTCACTAGCGGGGGCGCAGTACTTC. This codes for CSASLAGAQYF.

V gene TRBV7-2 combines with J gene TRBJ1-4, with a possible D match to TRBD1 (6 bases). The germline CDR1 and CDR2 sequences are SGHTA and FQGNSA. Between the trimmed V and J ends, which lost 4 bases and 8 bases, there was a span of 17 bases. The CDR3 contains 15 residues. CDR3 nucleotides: TGTGCCAGCAGCTCAGCCAGGGGTATAAAAGAAAAACTGTTTTTT. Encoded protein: CASSSARGIKEKLFF.

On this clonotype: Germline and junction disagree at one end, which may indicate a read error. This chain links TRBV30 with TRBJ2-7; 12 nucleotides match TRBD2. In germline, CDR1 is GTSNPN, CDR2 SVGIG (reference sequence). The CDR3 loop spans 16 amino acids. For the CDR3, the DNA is TGTGCCTGGGACCTAGCGGGAGGGCTCCCATCCTACGAGCAGCACTTC. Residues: CAWDLAGGLPSYEQHF. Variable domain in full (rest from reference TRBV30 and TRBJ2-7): SQTIHQWPATLVQPVGSPLSLECTVEGTSNPNLYWYRQAAGRGLQLLFYSVGIGQISSEVPQNLSASRPQDRQFILSSKKLLLSDSGFYLCAWDLAGGLPSYEQHFGPGTRLTVT.

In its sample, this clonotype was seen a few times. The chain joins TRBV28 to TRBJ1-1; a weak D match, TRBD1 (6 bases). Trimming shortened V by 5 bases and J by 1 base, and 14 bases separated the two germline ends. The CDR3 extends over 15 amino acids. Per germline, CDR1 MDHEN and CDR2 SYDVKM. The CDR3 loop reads CASSPGGGKNTEAFF. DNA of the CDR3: TGTGCCAGCAGTCCCGGGGGCGGGAAGAACACTGAAGCTTTCTTT.

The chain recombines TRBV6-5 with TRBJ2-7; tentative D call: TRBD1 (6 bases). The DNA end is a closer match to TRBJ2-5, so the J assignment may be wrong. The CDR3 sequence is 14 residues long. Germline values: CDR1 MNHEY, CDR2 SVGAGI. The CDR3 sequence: CASSSPVTGETQYF. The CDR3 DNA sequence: TGTGCCAGCAGTAGCCCCGTAACAGGGGAGACCCAGTACTTC.

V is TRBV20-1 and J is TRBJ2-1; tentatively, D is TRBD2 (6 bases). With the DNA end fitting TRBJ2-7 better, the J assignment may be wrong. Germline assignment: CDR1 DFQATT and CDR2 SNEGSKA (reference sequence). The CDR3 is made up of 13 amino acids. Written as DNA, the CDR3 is TGCAGTGCTCAAAGCGGGTCCTACAATGAGCAGTACTTC. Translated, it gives CSAQSGSYNEQYF.

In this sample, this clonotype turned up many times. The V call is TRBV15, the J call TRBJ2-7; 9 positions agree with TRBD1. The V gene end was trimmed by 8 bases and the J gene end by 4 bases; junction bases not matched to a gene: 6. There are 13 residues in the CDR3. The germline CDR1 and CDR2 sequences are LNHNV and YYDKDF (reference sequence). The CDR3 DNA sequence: TGTGCCACCTCGACCGGGACAGGGTACGAGCAGTACTTC. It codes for CATSTGTGYEQYF.

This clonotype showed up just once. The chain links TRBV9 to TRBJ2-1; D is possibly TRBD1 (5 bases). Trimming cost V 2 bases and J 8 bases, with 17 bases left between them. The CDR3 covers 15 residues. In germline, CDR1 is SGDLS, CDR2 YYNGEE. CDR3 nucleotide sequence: TGTGCCAGCAGCGTCGGACACCTTAAGCGCGATGAGCAGTTCTTC. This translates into CASSVGHLKRDEQFF.

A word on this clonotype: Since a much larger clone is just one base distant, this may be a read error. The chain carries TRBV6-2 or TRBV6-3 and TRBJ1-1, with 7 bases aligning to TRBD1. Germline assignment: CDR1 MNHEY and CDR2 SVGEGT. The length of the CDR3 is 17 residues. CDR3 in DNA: TGTGCCAGCAGTTACCCCATACGGACAGGCATGAACGCTGAAGCTTTCTTT. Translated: CASSYPIRTGMNAEAFF.

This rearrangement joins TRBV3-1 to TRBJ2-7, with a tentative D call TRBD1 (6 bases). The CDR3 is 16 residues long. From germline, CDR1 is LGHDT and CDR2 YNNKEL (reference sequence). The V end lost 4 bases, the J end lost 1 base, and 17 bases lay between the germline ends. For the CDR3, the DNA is TGTGCCAGCAGCCTCTTAAGCCGGACAGTTTCCTACGAGCAGTACTTC. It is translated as CASSLLSRTVSYEQYF.

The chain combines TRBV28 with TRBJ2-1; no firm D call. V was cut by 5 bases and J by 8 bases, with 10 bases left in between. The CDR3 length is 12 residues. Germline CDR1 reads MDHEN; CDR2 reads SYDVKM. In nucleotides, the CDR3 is TGTGCCAGCAGTCAATACACAGATGAGCAGTTCTTC. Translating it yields CASSQYTDEQFF.

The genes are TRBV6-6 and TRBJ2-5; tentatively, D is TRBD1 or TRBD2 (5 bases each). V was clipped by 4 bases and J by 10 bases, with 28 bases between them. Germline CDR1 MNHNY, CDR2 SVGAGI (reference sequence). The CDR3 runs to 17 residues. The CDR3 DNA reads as TGTGCCAGCAGTTCTCGGGACCATACTAAACCCCGAAGAGACCAGTACTTC. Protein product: CASSSRDHTKPRRDQYF.

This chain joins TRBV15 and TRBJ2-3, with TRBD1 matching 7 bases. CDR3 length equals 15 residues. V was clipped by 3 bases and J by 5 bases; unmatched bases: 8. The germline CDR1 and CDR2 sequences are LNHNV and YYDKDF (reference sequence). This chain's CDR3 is CATSRLTGLGDTQYF. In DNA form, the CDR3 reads TGTGCCACCAGCAGGTTGACAGGGCTTGGAGATACGCAGTATTTT.

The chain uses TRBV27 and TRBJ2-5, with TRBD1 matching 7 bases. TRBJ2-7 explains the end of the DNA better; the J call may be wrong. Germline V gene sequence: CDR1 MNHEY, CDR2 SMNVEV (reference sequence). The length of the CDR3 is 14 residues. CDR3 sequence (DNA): TGTGCCAGCAGTTTACAGGGGGTGGTCTACGAGCAGTACTTC. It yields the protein CASSLQGVVYEQYF.

CDR3 in DNA: TGTGCCAGTAGTATACGACAGGGGACTGAAGCTTTCTTT. It codes for CASSIRQGTEAFF. The rearrangement joins TRBV7-3 to TRBJ1-1, with 8 bases that match TRBD1. The CDR3 runs 13 residues. CDR1 and CDR2 (germline): SGHTA, FQGTGA. V lost 9 bases to trimming and J lost 5 bases; unmatched junction nucleotides: 8.

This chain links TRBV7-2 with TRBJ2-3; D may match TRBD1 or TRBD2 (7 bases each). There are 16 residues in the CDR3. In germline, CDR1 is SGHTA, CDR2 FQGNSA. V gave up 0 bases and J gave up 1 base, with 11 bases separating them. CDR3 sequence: CASSLAGRGRTDTQYF. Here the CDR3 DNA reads TGTGCCAGCAGCTTAGCGGGGAGGGGGCGCACAGATACGCAGTATTTT.

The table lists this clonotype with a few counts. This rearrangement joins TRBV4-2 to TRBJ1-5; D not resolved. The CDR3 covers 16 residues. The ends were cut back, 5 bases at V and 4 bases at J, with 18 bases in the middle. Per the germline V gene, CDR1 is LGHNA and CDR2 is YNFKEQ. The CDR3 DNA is TGTGCCAGCAGCATAATCGGAGCTACCGATAATCAGCCCCAGCATTTT. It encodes CASSIIGATDNQPQHF.

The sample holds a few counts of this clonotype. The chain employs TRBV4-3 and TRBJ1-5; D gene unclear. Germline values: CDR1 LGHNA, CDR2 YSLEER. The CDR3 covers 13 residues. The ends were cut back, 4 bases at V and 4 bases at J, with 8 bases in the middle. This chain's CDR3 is CASSREGNQPQHF. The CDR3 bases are TGCGCCAGCAGCCGGGAGGGAAATCAGCCCCAGCATTTT.

CDR3 sequence (DNA): TGTGCCAGCGGAATACTAGCGGGAGGCGGCGAGCAGTACTTC. Amino acid sequence: CASGILAGGGEQYF. V is TRBV2 and J is TRBJ2-7; 12 bases agree with TRBD2. CDR1 and CDR2 from the germline V gene are SNHLY and FYNNEI. With V trimmed by 8 bases and J by 6 bases, 8 bases remained unmatched. This CDR3 region has 14 residues.

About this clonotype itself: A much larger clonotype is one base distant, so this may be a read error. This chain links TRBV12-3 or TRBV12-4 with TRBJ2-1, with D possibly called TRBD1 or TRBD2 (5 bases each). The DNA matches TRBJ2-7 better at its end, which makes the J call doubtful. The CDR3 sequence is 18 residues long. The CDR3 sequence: CASSSSPGPLAAYNEQYF. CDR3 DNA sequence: TGTGCCAGCAGCTCCTCCCCGGGACCTCTCGCAGCCTACAATGAGCAGTACTTC.

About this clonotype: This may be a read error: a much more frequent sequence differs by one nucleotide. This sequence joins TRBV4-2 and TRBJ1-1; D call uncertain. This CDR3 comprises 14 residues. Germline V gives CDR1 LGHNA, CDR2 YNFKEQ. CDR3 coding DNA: TGTACCAGCAGCCATCTGGACCGGAACACTGAAGCTTTCTTT. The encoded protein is CTSSHLDRNTEAFF.

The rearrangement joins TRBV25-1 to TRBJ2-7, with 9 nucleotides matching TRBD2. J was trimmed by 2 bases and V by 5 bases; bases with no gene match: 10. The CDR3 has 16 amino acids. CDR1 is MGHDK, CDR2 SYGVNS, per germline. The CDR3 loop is CASSPGLASIPYEQYF. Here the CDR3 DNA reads TGTGCCAGCAGTCCGGGACTAGCTTCGATACCCTACGAGCAGTACTTC.

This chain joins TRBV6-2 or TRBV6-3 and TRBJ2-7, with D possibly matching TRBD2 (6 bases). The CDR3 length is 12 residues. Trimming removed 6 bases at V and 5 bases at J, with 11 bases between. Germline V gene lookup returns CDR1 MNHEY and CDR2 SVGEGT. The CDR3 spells CASSRGTDEQYF. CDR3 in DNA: TGTGCCAGCAGCCGCGGGACCGACGAGCAGTACTTC.

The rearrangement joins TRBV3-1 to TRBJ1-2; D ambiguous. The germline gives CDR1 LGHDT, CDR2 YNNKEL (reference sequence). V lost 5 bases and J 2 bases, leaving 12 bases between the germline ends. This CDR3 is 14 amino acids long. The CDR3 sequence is CASSLRAVNYGYTF. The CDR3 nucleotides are TGTGCCAGCAGCTTACGGGCCGTAAACTATGGCTACACCTTC.

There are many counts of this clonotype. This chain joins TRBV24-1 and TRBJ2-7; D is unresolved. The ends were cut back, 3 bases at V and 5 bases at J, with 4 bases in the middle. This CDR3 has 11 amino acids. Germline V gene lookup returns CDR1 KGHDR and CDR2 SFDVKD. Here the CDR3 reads CATSDGDEQYF. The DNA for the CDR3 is TGTGCCACCAGTGATGGAGACGAGCAGTACTTC.